The text below deals with one T cell receptor beta chain. The CDR3 has 18 residues. From germline, CDR1 is SGHRS and CDR2 YFSETQ. Trimming removed 1 base at V and 2 bases at J, with 22 bases between. The record originates from a study of T cells after yellow fever vaccination. TCRdb used MiXCR to reprocess the 5' RACE reads, holding one entry per CDR3 protein. This sample has about 360,000 distinct CDR3 sequences, with approximately 6% found just once. The source is a man aged 25-45 years who received the YFV17D yellow fever vaccine. The V gene is TRBV5-1, the J gene TRBJ2-7; D possibly corresponds to TRBD1 (5 bases). Specimen: PBMCs, collected 5 days after the yellow fever booster vaccination. The CDR3: CASSLLDTKGFFAYEQYF. The CDR3 DNA reads TGCGCCAGCAGCTTGTTGGACACGAAAGGCTTTTTTGCCTACGAGCAGTACTTC.